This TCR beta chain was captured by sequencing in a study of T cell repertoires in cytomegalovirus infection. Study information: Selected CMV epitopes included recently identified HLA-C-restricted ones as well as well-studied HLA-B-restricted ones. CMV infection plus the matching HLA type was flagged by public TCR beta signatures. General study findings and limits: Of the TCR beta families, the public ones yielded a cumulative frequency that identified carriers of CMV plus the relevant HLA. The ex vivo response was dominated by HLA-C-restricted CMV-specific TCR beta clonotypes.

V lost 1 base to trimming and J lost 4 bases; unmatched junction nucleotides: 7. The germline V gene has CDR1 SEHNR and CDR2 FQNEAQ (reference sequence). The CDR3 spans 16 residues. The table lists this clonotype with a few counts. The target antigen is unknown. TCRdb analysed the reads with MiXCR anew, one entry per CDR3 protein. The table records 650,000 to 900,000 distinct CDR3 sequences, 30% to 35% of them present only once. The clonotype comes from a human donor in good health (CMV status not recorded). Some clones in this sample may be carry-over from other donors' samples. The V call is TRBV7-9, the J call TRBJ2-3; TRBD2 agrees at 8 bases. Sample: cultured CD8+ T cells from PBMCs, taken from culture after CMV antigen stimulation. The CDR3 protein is CASSLGTGGPPDTQYF. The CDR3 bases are TGTGCCAGCAGCTTAGGTACGGGGGGGCCCCCAGATACGCAGTATTTT.